Below, 15 T cell receptor beta chains from the same sample are listed, as sequenced in a study of Graves' ophthalmopathy and Graves' hyperthyroidism. Researchers took RNA transcripts and amplified TCR beta CDR3 regions from them. The first-round RT-PCR employed HTBI primers together with the Qiagen OneStep RT-PCR kit. A multiplex PCR was then performed as the second round. TCRdb re-derived calls from the multiplex PCR reads in MiXCR, one entry per CDR3 protein. The table has 600,000 to 950,000 distinct CDR3 sequences, approximately 40% seen once. The sequenced sample consisted of peripheral blood. Receptors were obtained from an adult man with Graves' ophthalmopathy.

The chain has TRBV2 and TRBJ1-1, with 8 bases aligning to TRBD1. After removal of 8 bases from V and 1 base from J, the junction contained 9 bases not matched to a gene. The CDR3 is 15 amino acids. Per the germline V gene, CDR1 is SNHLY and CDR2 is FYNNEI. Here the CDR3 reads CASSPQGQGNTEAFF. In nucleotides, the CDR3 is TGTGCCAGCTCACCGCAAGGACAGGGGAACACTGAAGCTTTCTTT.

The chain links TRBV11-2 to TRBJ1-2; D uncertain. The CDR3 is made up of 14 amino acids. V lost 5 bases to trimming and J lost 8 bases, with 18 bases between them. Germline-derived CDR1 and CDR2 are SGHAT and FQNNGV. CDR3 bases: TGTGCCAGCAGCCAAGATCACAGCGGACGAGGCTACACCTTC. Its translation: CASSQDHSGRGYTF.

This clonotype was detected many times. This chain connects TRBV7-2 to TRBJ2-7, with D uncertain. The CDR3 spans 13 residues. The germline CDR1 and CDR2 sequences are SGHTA and FQGNSA. The V and J ends lost 1 base and 4 bases respectively, with 8 bases between them. In nucleotides, the CDR3 is TGTGCCAGCAGCTTAGTGACGGAATACGAGCAGTACTTC. Translation: CASSLVTEYEQYF.

This chain links TRBV19 with TRBJ1-3; maybe TRBD1 (5 bases). This CDR3 comprises 17 residues. Trimming left V 3 bases short and J 0 bases short, with 15 bases between. Germline values: CDR1 LNHDA, CDR2 SQIVND (reference sequence). This CDR3 is CASSISTSGGSGNTIYF. CDR3 nucleotide sequence: TGTGCCAGTAGTATTTCTACTTCGGGGGGCTCTGGAAACACCATATATTTT.

The CDR3 protein is CASSQDTRQGEQYF. For the CDR3, the DNA is TGTGCCAGCAGCCAAGATACTCGACAGGGGGAGCAGTACTTC. The chain recombines TRBV14 with TRBJ2-7; TRBD1 agrees at 8 bases. CDR3 length: 14 amino acids. CDR1 and CDR2 from the germline V gene are SGHDN and FVKESK. V lost 0 bases to trimming and J lost 7 bases; unmatched junction nucleotides: 5. The full variable domain, in which reference TRBV14 and TRBJ2-7 provide the parts outside the CDR3, is EAGVTQFPSHSVIEKGQTVTLRCDPISGHDNLYWYRRVMGKEIKFLLHFVKESKQDESGMPNNRFLAERTGGTYSTLKVQPAELEDSGVYFCASSQDTRQGEQYFGPGTRLTVT.

The rearrangement joins TRBV5-5 to TRBJ2-3; D ambiguous. CDR3 size: 12 residues. Per germline, CDR1 SGHKS and CDR2 YYEKEE (reference sequence). Trimming stripped 2 bases from V and 4 bases from J, with 5 bases between. The CDR3 spells CASSLHPDTQYF. In nucleotides, the CDR3 is TGTGCCAGCAGCTTACATCCAGATACGCAGTATTTT.

V and J are TRBV9 and TRBJ1-6; 7 bases agree with TRBD1. The germline CDR1 and CDR2 sequences are SGDLS and YYNGEE. The CDR3 runs 15 residues. The ends lost 4 bases at V and 6 bases at J; junction bases unmatched: 7. The CDR3 loop is CASSPGTAFNSPLHF. CDR3 coding DNA: TGTGCCAGCAGCCCCGGGACAGCTTTTAATTCACCCCTCCACTTT.

The table lists this clonotype with a few counts. J is TRBJ1-4 and V is TRBV19, with D possibly being TRBD1 (6 bases). This CDR3 has 16 residues. CDR1 and CDR2 from the germline V gene are LNHDA and SQIVND (reference sequence). V was trimmed by 3 bases and J by 5 bases, leaving 16 bases between them. The CDR3 region is CASSIAFRDINEKLFF. The CDR3 nucleotides read TGTGCCAGTAGTATCGCCTTCCGGGACATCAATGAAAAACTGTTTTTT.

The CDR3 region is CAITRDGANVLTF. The CDR3 coding sequence is TGTGCCATCACCAGGGACGGGGCCAACGTCCTGACTTTC. V is TRBV10-3 and J is TRBJ2-6; the D gene could be TRBD1 or TRBD2 (5 bases each). V was trimmed by 7 bases and J by 4 bases, leaving 8 bases between them. This CDR3 is 13 amino acids long. Per the germline V gene, CDR1 is ENHRY and CDR2 is SYGVKD.

V gene TRBV20-1 combines with J gene TRBJ2-7, with a weak D call TRBD1 (6 bases). The CDR3 is 13 amino acids. In germline, CDR1 is DFQATT, CDR2 SNEGSKA (reference sequence). V lost 3 bases and J lost 3, with 12 bases in between. The CDR3 sequence is CSASYRAGYEQYF. The CDR3 DNA reads as TGCAGTGCTAGCTACAGGGCCGGCTACGAGCAGTACTTC.

This clonotype was observed at least ten times. V gene TRBV29-1 combines with J gene TRBJ2-7; 8 bases are shared with TRBD1. This CDR3 contains 13 residues. V shed 4 bases and J 4 bases; nucleotides not matched to a gene: 6. Per germline, CDR1 SQVTM and CDR2 ANQGSEA. In DNA, the CDR3 is TGCAGCGTTGCTGGACAGGGTGGTTACGAGCAGTACTTC. Protein: CSVAGQGGYEQYF.

Only a few counts were recorded for this clonotype. V is TRBV6-6 and J is TRBJ1-1; D remains unclear. This CDR3 has 13 amino acids. The germline V and J ends were trimmed by 3 bases and 0 bases, with 5 bases remaining between them. The germline V gene has CDR1 MNHNY and CDR2 SVGAGI (reference sequence). CDR3 amino acids: CASSYIMNTEAFF. The CDR3 nucleotides are TGTGCCAGCAGTTATATCATGAACACTGAAGCTTTCTTT.

This clonotype has a single count. A much larger clone differs by one base, so this may be a read error. The gene calls are TRBV5-1 and TRBJ1-4; unclear D gene. The V gene lost 0 bases and the J gene lost 3 bases, with 6 bases spanning the gap. The CDR3 covers 14 residues. Per the germline V gene, CDR1 is SGHRS and CDR2 is YFSETQ. Written as DNA, the CDR3 is TGCGCCAGCAGCTTGGGGTCCGCTAATGAAAAACTGTTTTTT. It yields the protein CASSLGSANEKLFF.

This clonotype was counted between two and nine times. The gene calls are TRBV7-8 and TRBJ1-1; D might be TRBD1 (5 bases). In germline, CDR1 is SGHVS, CDR2 FQNEAQ. The CDR3 has 16 amino acids. Trimming cost V 0 bases and J 5 bases, with 16 bases left between them. CDR3 coding DNA: TGTGCCAGCAGCTTAGCGCCAGACAGAAGGTGGACTGAAGCTTTCTTT. Its protein product is CASSLAPDRRWTEAFF.

This clonotype was observed a handful of times. V usage is TRBV5-1 and J usage is TRBJ2-7; 9 positions agree with TRBD1. CDR3 length: 14 amino acids. V shed 2 bases, J shed 6 bases, and the junction held 6 bases outside the gene matches. The germline gives CDR1 SGHRS, CDR2 YFSETQ. DNA for the CDR3: TGCGCCAGCAGCTTAGGGGACAGGGCCTCCGAGCAGTACTTC. Protein sequence: CASSLGDRASEQYF.